These 27 T cell receptor beta chains originate from one sample sequenced in a study of T-cell reconstitution after alpha-beta-depleted transplantation in children. Construction of the TCRbeta library involved unique molecular identifiers. TCRdb re-called the PCR reads through MiXCR, storing one row per CDR3 protein. Of more than 500,000 distinct CDR3 sequences listed, roughly 11% are singletons. Sequences were derived from PBMCs, mostly from graft donor cells, sampled 180 days after TCRalphabeta/CD19-depleted stem cell transplant. All receptors derive from a female patient between 2 and 15 years old who had a stem cell transplant for aplastic anemia, so the T cells may come from the graft donor.

The chain couples TRBV12-3 or TRBV12-4 to TRBJ2-7; D is possibly TRBD1 (6 bases). The CDR3 runs 13 residues. The V end was cut by 4 bases, the J end by 7 bases, with 14 bases between. CDR3 nucleotide sequence: TGTGCCAGCAGTTACCACAGGGCGAGGGAGCAGTACTTC. It codes for CASSYHRAREQYF.

This clonotype was seen a handful of times. The chain is built from TRBV28 and TRBJ2-7; the match to TRBD1 covers 9 bases. This CDR3 is built from 14 residues. V trimming: 6 bases; J trimming: 6 bases; junction bases outside the gene matches: 9. Germline V CDR1 and CDR2: MDHEN, SYDVKM. Here the CDR3 DNA reads TGTGCCAGCAGGTCCGACAGGGGGATAGCCGAGCAGTACTTC. Amino acids: CASRSDRGIAEQYF.

This clonotype was found a few times. The genes are TRBV18 and TRBJ2-2; D may be TRBD1 (5 bases). V dropped 3 bases and J dropped 0 bases, with 17 bases sitting between them. Germline V lookup: CDR1 KGHSH, CDR2 LQKENI. CDR3 length: 18 residues. In nucleotides, the CDR3 is TGTGCCAGCTCACCCCTCCCTTTGGCAGGGCCGAACACCGGGGAGCTGTTTTTT. Protein: CASSPLPLAGPNTGELFF.

This clonotype was observed a handful of times. The chain has TRBV4-1 and TRBJ2-1; 9 nucleotides align to TRBD1. With 0 bases clipped from V and 2 bases from J, the junction kept 5 bases outside the gene matches. The length of the CDR3 is 17 residues. The germline gives CDR1 MGHRA, CDR2 YSYEKL. CDR3 DNA sequence: TGCGCCAGCAGCCAAGATCCCGGACAGGGGCCCTACAATGAGCAGTTCTTC. Amino acid sequence: CASSQDPGQGPYNEQFF.

This sequence joins TRBV6-1 and TRBJ1-5, with a tentative D call TRBD1 (6 bases). The V gene's germline CDR1 is MNHNS and CDR2 SASEGT. This CDR3 is 15 amino acids long. Trimming pared 7 bases from V and 0 bases from J, leaving 13 bases between. The CDR3 region has the DNA TGTGCCAGCACTCTCGGGACAAATAGCAATCAGCCCCAGCATTTT. Its translation: CASTLGTNSNQPQHF.

The chain employs TRBV18 and TRBJ2-3; D not resolved. Germline CDR1 reads KGHSH; CDR2 reads LQKENI. The V end lost 2 bases, the J end lost 0 bases, and 9 bases lay between the germline ends. The CDR3 totals 15 residues. The CDR3 reads CASSPNTGSTDTQYF. The CDR3 nucleotides read TGTGCCAGCTCACCAAACACGGGTAGCACAGATACGCAGTATTTT. Full variable domain (remainder filled in from reference TRBV18 and TRBJ2-3): NAGVMQNPRHLVRRRGQEARLRCSPMKGHSHVYWYRQLPEEGLKFMVYLQKENIIDESGMPKERFSAEFPKEGPSILRIQQVVRGDSAAYFCASSPNTGSTDTQYFGPGTRLTVL.

This clonotype was found a few times. The gene calls are TRBV4-3 and TRBJ2-2, with a weak D call TRBD2 (6 bases). Per the germline V gene, CDR1 is LGHNA and CDR2 is YSLEER. V was shortened by 0 bases and J by 1 base, with 15 bases between the two germline ends. This CDR3 is built from 18 residues. Here the CDR3 DNA reads TGCGCCAGCAGCCAAGATCGCGGGGAAAGGCGGAACACCGGGGAGCTGTTTTTT. This gives the protein CASSQDRGERRNTGELFF.

CDR3 sequence: CASSQAGSWTDTQYF. The CDR3 DNA is TGCGCCAGCAGCCAAGCAGGGAGTTGGACAGATACGCAGTATTTT. V is TRBV4-3 and J is TRBJ2-3; either TRBD1 or TRBD2 may supply D (5 bases each). V dropped 1 base and J dropped 3 bases, with 11 bases sitting between them. The CDR3 sequence is 15 residues long. Germline V CDR1 and CDR2: LGHNA, YSLEER.

This chain uses TRBV9 with TRBJ2-1; D is unclear. The CDR3 length is 17 residues. V gave up 1 base and J gave up 0 bases, with 14 bases separating them. Per germline, CDR1 SGDLS and CDR2 YYNGEE. The CDR3 coding sequence is TGTGCCAGCAGCGTATCGATACGTCAGAGCTCCTACAATGAGCAGTTCTTC. This sequence encodes CASSVSIRQSSYNEQFF.

This clonotype appeared many times. The chain recombines TRBV5-1 with TRBJ1-1, with 7 bases identical to TRBD1. The J segment lost 4 bases and the V segment lost 4 bases, leaving 10 bases of the junction unmatched. The CDR3 is 15 residues long. Germline V gene lookup returns CDR1 SGHRS and CDR2 YFSETQ. CDR3 DNA sequence: TGCGCCAGCAGCCCGAAGGCCAACAGGGGCACTGAAGCTTTCTTT. Protein: CASSPKANRGTEAFF.

The rearrangement uses TRBV28 and TRBJ2-1; the D gene is possibly TRBD1 (6 bases). CDR3 size: 12 residues. In germline, CDR1 is MDHEN, CDR2 SYDVKM. With 7 bases removed from V and 8 bases from J, the gap between germline ends came to 12 bases. CDR3 sequence reads: CASTSHRDEQFF. DNA of the CDR3: TGTGCCAGCACCTCCCACAGGGATGAGCAGTTCTTC.

J is TRBJ1-1 and V is TRBV7-9; the D gene is possibly TRBD1 (6 bases). V was pared by 5 bases and J by 6 bases, with 16 bases between. The CDR3 contains 14 residues. Germline V CDR1 and CDR2: SEHNR, FQNEAQ (reference sequence). The CDR3 spells CASSPYTGFPEAFF. CDR3 sequence (DNA): TGTGCCAGCAGCCCATATACAGGGTTCCCTGAAGCTTTCTTT. Full variable domain (missing parts from reference TRBV7-9 and TRBJ1-1): DTGVSQNPRHKITKRGQNVTFRCDPISEHNRLYWYRQTLGQGPEFLTYFQNEAQLEKSRLLSDRFSAERPKGSFSTLEIQRTEQGDSAMYLCASSPYTGFPEAFFGQGTRLTVV.

This clonotype turned up a few times. The chain links TRBV10-3 to TRBJ2-1, with 10 bases aligning to TRBD2. Germline CDR1 is ENHRY and CDR2 is SYGVKD. With 6 bases clipped from V and 4 bases from J, the junction kept 12 bases outside the gene matches. This CDR3 is 17 amino acids long. CDR3 loop: CAISKDTLAGVYNEQFF. The CDR3, as DNA: TGTGCCATCAGCAAAGACACCCTAGCGGGAGTATACAATGAGCAGTTCTTC.

The chain carries TRBV18 and TRBJ2-1; D not certain. V lost 1 base, J lost 8 bases, and 21 bases lay in between. Germline CDR1 KGHSH, CDR2 LQKENI. The CDR3 covers 17 residues. CDR3 protein: CASSPLSLSRTGDEQFF. The CDR3 DNA is TGTGCCAGCTCACCACTGAGCCTGTCGCGAACGGGCGATGAGCAGTTCTTC.

This clonotype was counted ten times or more. The chain couples TRBV6-5 to TRBJ1-1; 8 bases map to TRBD1. V shed 0 bases and J 4 bases; nucleotides not matched to a gene: 1. This CDR3 contains 14 residues. The germline V gene has CDR1 MNHEY and CDR2 SVGAGI. The CDR3, as DNA: TGTGCCAGCAGTTACTCTGACAGGGGCACTGAAGCTTTCTTT. Its translation is CASSYSDRGTEAFF.

This clonotype was recorded a few times. This chain joins TRBV7-2 and TRBJ2-7, with 14 bases aligning to TRBD2. This CDR3 has 16 amino acids. Germline CDR1 and CDR2: SGHTA and FQGNSA. V shed 5 bases, J shed 2 bases, and the junction held 5 bases outside the gene matches. The CDR3, as DNA: TGTGCCAGCAGCCCGGGACTAGCGGGAGCAACCTACGAGCAGTACGTC. Translation gives CASSPGLAGATYEQYV.

This clonotype was seen just once. The J gene is TRBJ2-7, the V gene TRBV5-5; the match to TRBD2 covers 10 bases. Per the germline V gene, CDR1 is SGHKS and CDR2 is YYEKEE (reference sequence). The CDR3 contains 17 residues. V lost 0 bases to trimming and J lost 3 bases; unmatched junction nucleotides: 9. CDR3 in DNA: TGTGCCAGCAGCTTGGCCCCAACTAGCGGGACCCACTACGAGCAGTACTTC. Its translation is CASSLAPTSGTHYEQYF.

V usage is TRBV28 and J usage is TRBJ2-2; possible D gene TRBD2, 7 bases. The V end lost 4 bases, the J end lost 7 bases, and 16 bases lay between the germline ends. Germline V CDR1 and CDR2: MDHEN, SYDVKM. This CDR3 comprises 15 residues. In DNA, the CDR3 is TGTGCCAGCAGTTGGGGGGGCTCCTGGTTCGGGGAGCTGTTTTTT. It encodes CASSWGGSWFGELFF.

This clonotype was seen only once. The chain employs TRBV7-2 and TRBJ2-6; possibly TRBD1 for D (6 bases). This CDR3 is 15 amino acids long. Germline CDR1 and CDR2: SGHTA and FQGNSA. Trimming took 4 bases from V and 4 from J, leaving 11 bases between them. In DNA form, the CDR3 reads TGTGCCAGCAGCTCGGCAGGGGCCGGGGCCAACGTCCTGACTTTC. This translates into CASSSAGAGANVLTF.

The CDR3 loop is CASSHRLRARGEKLFF. Here the CDR3 DNA reads TGTGCCAGCAGCCACCGCCTGAGGGCCCGCGGTGAAAAACTGTTTTTT. V is TRBV4-2 and J is TRBJ1-4; D unresolved. Between the trimmed V and J ends, which lost 3 bases and 7 bases, there was a span of 18 bases. The CDR3 spans 16 residues. The germline V gene has CDR1 LGHNA and CDR2 YNFKEQ.

In nucleotides, the CDR3 is TGTGCCAGCAGTTTAACGGGAGTAAGCAATCAGCCCCAGCATTTT. Its protein is CASSLTGVSNQPQHF. The V and J genes are TRBV12-3 or TRBV12-4 and TRBJ1-5; D call uncertain. The length of the CDR3 is 15 residues. Trimming shortened V by 2 bases and J by 1 base, and 9 bases separated the two germline ends.

Details on this clonotype: Relative to the germline gene, one junction end is altered; a read error may explain this. The V gene is TRBV4-3, the J gene TRBJ2-2; D is ambiguous. Germline V CDR1 and CDR2: LGHNA, YSLEER. CDR3 length: 15 residues. This CDR3 reads CASNQDGRFPGELFF. CDR3 in DNA: TGCGCCAGCAACCAAGATGGAAGGTTCCCCGGGGAGCTGTTTTTT.

The J gene is TRBJ2-3, the V gene TRBV7-6; D is unclear. CDR3 length equals 14 residues. V lost 0 bases and J lost 4, with 8 bases in between. Germline V lookup: CDR1 SGHVS, CDR2 FNYEAQ. CDR3 sequence reads: CASSLAPPADTQYF. CDR3 sequence (DNA): TGTGCCAGCAGCTTAGCGCCCCCAGCAGATACGCAGTATTTT.

This clonotype was observed a few times. The rearrangement joins TRBV7-9 to TRBJ1-1, with D possibly matching TRBD1 (6 bases). Germline V gene lookup returns CDR1 SEHNR and CDR2 FQNEAQ (reference sequence). The CDR3 covers 15 residues. The V and J ends lost 5 bases and 1 base respectively, with 14 bases between them. This chain's CDR3 is CASSPRGGRNTEAFF. The CDR3 coding sequence is TGTGCCAGCAGCCCCAGGGGCGGCAGGAACACTGAAGCTTTCTTT.

The V and J genes are TRBV28 and TRBJ1-2, with D tentatively TRBD1 (6 bases). Trimming pared 10 bases from V and 8 bases from J, leaving 17 bases between. The CDR3 is made up of 12 amino acids. Germline V gene data show CDR1 as MDHEN and CDR2 as SYDVKM. CDR3 sequence: CATRGAPRGYTF. The CDR3 coding sequence is TGTGCCACCAGGGGCGCCCCTAGAGGCTACACCTTC.

The V gene is TRBV28, the J gene TRBJ1-2; D unclear. There are 12 residues in the CDR3. V was clipped by 10 bases and J by 7 bases, with 16 bases between them. Germline V gene lookup returns CDR1 MDHEN and CDR2 SYDVKM. CDR3 in DNA: TGTGCCACTCAATTCTCCGCCTTTGGCTACACCTTC. Translating it yields CATQFSAFGYTF.

The V call is TRBV7-9, the J call TRBJ2-1, with 15 bases that match TRBD2. Germline-derived CDR1 and CDR2 are SEHNR and FQNEAQ (reference sequence). Trimming at V came to 5 bases and at J to 15 bases, leaving 8 bases not matched to a gene. CDR3 length: 14 residues. The CDR3 coding sequence is TGTGCCAGCAGCACCGGGACTAGCGGGAGGCCGCTGTTCTTC. Protein sequence: CASSTGTSGRPLFF.